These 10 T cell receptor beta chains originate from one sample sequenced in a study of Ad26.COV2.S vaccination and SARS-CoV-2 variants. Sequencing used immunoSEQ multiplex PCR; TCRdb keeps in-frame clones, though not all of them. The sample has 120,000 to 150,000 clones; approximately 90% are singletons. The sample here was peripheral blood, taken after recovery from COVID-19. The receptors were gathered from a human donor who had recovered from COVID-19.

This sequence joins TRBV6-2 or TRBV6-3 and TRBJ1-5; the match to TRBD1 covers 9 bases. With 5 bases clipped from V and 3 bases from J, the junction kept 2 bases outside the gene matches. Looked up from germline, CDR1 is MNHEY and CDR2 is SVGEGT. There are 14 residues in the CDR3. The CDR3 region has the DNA TGTGCCAGCAGTGGACAGGGGAACAATCAGCCCCAGCATTTT. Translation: CASSGQGNNQPQHF.

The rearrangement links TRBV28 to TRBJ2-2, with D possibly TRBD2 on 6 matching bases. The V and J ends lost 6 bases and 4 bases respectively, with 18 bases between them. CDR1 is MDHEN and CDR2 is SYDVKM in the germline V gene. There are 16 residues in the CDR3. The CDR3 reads CASSRGRGGATGELFF. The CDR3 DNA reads TGTGCCAGCAGCCGGGGTCGGGGAGGTGCCACCGGGGAGCTGTTTTTT.

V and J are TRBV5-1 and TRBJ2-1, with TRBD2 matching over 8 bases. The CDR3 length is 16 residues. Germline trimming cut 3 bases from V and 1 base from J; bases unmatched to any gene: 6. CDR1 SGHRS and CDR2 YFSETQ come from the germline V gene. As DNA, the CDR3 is TGCGCCAGCAGCTGGGGAACTAGCGGTTCCTACAATGAGCAGTTCTTC. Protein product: CASSWGTSGSYNEQFF.

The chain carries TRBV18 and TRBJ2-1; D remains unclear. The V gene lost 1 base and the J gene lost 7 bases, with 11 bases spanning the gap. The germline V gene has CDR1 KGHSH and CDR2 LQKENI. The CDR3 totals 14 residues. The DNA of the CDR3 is TGTGCCAGCTCACCACAACAGCCGGCAAATGAGCAGTTCTTC. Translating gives CASSPQQPANEQFF.

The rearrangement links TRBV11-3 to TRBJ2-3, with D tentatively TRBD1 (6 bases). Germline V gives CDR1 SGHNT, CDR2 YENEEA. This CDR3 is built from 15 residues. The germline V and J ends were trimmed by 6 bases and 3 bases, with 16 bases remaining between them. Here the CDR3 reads CASRNQGTKTDTQYF. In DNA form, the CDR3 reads TGTGCCAGCAGGAACCAGGGGACCAAGACAGATACGCAGTATTTT.

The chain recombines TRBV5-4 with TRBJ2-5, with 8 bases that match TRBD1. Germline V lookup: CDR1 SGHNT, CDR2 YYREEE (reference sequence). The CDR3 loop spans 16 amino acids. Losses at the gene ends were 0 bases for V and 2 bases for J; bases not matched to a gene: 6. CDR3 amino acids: CASSLGQGMGQETQYF. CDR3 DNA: TGTGCCAGCAGCTTGGGACAGGGGATGGGTCAAGAGACCCAGTACTTC.

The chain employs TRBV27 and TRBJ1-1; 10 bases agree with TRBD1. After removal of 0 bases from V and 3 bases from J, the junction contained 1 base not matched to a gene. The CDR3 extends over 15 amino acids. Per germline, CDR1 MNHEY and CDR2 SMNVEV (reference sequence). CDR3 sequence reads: CASSLSGTGDTEAFF. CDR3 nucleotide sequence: TGTGCCAGCAGTTTATCGGGGACAGGGGACACTGAAGCTTTCTTT.

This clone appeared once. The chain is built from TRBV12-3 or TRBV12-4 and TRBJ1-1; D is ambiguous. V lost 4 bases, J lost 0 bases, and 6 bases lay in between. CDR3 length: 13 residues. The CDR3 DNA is TGTGCCAGCAGTTCTCAATTGAACACTGAAGCTTTCTTT. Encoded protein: CASSSQLNTEAFF.

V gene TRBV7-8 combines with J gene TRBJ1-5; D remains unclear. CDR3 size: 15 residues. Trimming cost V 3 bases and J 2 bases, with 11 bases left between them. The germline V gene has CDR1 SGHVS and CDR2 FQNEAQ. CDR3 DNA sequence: TGTGCCAGCAGCTTGTCAGATGGGGGCAATCAGCCCCAGCATTTT. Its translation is CASSLSDGGNQPQHF.

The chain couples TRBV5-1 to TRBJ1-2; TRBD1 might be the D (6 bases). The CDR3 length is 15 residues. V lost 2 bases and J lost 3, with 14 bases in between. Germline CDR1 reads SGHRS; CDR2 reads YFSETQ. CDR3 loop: CASSLQGLRDYGYTF. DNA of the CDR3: TGCGCCAGCAGCTTACAGGGTCTACGGGACTATGGCTACACCTTC.